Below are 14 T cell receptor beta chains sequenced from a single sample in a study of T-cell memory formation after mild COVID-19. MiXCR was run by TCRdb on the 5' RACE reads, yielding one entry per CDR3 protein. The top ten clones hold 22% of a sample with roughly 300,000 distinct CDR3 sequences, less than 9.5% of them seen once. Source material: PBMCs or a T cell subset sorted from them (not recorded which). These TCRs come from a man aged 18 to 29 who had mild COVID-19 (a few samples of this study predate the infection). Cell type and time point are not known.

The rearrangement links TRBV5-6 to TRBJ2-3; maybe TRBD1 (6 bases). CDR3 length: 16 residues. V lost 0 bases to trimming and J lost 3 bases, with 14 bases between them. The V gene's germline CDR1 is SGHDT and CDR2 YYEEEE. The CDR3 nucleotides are TGTGCCAGCAGCTTGGCCCAGGGGTCGGGTACAGATACGCAGTATTTT. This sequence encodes CASSLAQGSGTDTQYF.

The CDR3 region is CASSVNSGQRLSGNTIYF. The CDR3 nucleotides are TGTGCCAGCAGCGTAAACTCGGGACAGCGGCTCTCTGGAAACACCATATATTTT. The rearrangement joins TRBV9 to TRBJ1-3, with 7 bases lining up with TRBD1. V gave up 1 base and J gave up 0 bases; unmatched junction bases: 10. The CDR3 runs to 18 residues. Germline CDR1 SGDLS, CDR2 YYNGEE.

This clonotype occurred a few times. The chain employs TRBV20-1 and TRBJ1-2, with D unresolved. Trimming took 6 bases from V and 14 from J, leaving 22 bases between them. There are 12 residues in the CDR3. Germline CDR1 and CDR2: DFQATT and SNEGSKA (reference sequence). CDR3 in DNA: TGCAGTGCAAGCCGGGTCCTCAACCCCAGTACCTTC. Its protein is CSASRVLNPSTF.

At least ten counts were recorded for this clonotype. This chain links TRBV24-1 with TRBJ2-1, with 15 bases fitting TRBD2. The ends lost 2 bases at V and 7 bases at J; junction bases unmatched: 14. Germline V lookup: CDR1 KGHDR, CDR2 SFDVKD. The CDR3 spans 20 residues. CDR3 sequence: CATSDSRTPGLAGGSNEQFF. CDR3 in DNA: TGTGCCACCAGTGATTCCAGGACACCGGGACTAGCGGGGGGATCTAATGAGCAGTTCTTC.

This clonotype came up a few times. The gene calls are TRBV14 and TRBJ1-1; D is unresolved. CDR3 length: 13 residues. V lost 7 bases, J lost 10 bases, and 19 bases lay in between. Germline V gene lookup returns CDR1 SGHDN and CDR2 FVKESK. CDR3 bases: TGTGCCAGCAACCGAGACCCCTCCCTTGGAGCTTTCTTT. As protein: CASNRDPSLGAFF.

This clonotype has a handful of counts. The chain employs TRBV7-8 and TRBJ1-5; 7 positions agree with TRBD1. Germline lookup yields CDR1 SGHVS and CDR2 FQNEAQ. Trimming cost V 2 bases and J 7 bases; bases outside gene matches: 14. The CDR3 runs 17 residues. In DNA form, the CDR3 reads TGTGCCAGCAGCTTATCGGTCAGTCAGGGGGAGGGGCAGCCCCAGCATTTT. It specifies CASSLSVSQGEGQPQHF.

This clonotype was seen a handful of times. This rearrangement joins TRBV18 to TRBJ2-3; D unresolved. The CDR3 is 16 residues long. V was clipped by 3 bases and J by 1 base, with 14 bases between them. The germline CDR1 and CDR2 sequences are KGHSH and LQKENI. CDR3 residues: CASSPRPHQRTDTQYF. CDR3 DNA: TGTGCCAGCTCACCGCGGCCGCACCAGCGCACAGATACGCAGTATTTT.

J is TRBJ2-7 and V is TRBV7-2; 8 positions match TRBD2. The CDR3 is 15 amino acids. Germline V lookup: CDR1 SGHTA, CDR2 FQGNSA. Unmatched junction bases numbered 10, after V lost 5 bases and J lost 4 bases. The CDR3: CASSHSGILTYEQYF. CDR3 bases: TGTGCCAGCAGCCATAGCGGGATTCTTACTTACGAGCAGTACTTC.

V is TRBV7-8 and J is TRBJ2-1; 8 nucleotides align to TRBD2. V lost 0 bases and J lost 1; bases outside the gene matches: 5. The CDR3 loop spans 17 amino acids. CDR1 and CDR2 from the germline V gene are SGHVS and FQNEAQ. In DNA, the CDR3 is TGTGCCAGCAGCTTAGCGCCGGGGGGGAAGTCCTACAATGAGCAGTTCTTC. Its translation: CASSLAPGGKSYNEQFF.

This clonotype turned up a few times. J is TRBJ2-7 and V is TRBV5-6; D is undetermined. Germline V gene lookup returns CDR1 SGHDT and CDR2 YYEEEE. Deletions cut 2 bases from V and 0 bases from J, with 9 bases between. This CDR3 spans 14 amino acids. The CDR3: CASSFSDFSYEQYF. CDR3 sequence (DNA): TGTGCCAGCAGCTTTTCGGATTTCTCCTACGAGCAGTACTTC.

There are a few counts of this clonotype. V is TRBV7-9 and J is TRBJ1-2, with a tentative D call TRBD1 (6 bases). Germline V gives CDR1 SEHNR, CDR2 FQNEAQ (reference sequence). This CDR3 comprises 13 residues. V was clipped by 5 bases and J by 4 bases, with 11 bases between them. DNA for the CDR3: TGTGCCAGCAGCCTCGGACAGACCTATGGCTACACCTTC. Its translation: CASSLGQTYGYTF.

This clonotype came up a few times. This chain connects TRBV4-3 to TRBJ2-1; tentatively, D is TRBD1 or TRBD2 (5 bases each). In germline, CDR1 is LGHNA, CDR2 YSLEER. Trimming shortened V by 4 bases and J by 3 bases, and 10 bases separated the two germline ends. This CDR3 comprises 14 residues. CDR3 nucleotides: TGCGCCAGCAGCCGCCGGGGCGACTACAATGAGCAGTTCTTC. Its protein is CASSRRGDYNEQFF.

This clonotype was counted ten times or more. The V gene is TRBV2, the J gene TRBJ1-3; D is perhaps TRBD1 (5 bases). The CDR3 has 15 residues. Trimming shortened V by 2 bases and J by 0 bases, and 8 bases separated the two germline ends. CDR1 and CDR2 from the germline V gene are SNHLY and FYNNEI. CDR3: CASSESGGSGNTIYF. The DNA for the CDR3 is TGTGCCAGCAGTGAATCGGGGGGCTCTGGAAACACCATATATTTT.

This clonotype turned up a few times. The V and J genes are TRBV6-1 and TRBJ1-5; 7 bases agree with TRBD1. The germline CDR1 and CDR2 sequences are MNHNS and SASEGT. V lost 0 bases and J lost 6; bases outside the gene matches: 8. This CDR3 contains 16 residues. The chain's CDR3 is CASSEARQGLTQPQHF. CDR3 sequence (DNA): TGTGCCAGCAGTGAAGCGAGACAGGGTTTGACTCAGCCCCAGCATTTT.